This TCR beta chain is from a study of T cell repertoires in cytomegalovirus infection. Overall study context: Newly reported HLA-C-restricted and thoroughly characterized HLA-B-restricted CMV epitopes were employed. Public TCR beta signature analysis indicated the presence of both CMV infection and matching HLA type.

TCRdb reprocessed the reads via MiXCR and lists one record per CDR3 protein. The data contain just under 500,000 distinct CDR3 sequences, 33% of them singletons. Points from the study as a whole: In two of eight donors, the top clonotype was HLA-C-restricted CMV-specific. Carriers of CMV and the relevant HLA type were discriminated by public TCR beta frequency.

In this sample, this clonotype turned up a few times. Antigen specificity is unknown. The source was cultured PBMCs, collected from culture after CMV antigen stimulation. This receptor was taken from a human donor in good health (CMV status not recorded). Some clones in this sample may be carry-over from other donors' samples.

The CDR3 here is CSDGTRGNTEAFF. CDR3 bases: TGCAGCGATGGGACAAGGGGGAACACTGAAGCTTTCTTT. The J gene is TRBJ1-1, the V gene TRBV29-1, with D possibly being TRBD1 (6 bases). V lost 7 bases, J lost 1 base, and 13 bases lay in between. CDR1 SQVTM and CDR2 ANQGSEA come from the germline V gene. The CDR3 is made up of 13 amino acids.